This T cell receptor (beta chain) stems from a study of T-cell memory formation after mild COVID-19. Study-wide points: Clones from the second wave (peaking day 37) had unconfirmed SARS-CoV-2 specificity. Some SARS-CoV-2-responding clones were already detected in memory before infection.

TCRdb redid the calling of the 5' RACE reads with MiXCR, one entry per CDR3 protein. The sample includes some 82,000 distinct CDR3 sequences, 9.5% to 15% of them seen just once. V was shortened by 0 bases and J by 0 bases, with 9 bases between the two germline ends. The germline CDR1 and CDR2 sequences are WNHNN and SYGVQD (reference sequence). The CDR3 is 16 amino acids. As for this clonotype: Its antigen is unidentified.

The source material was PBMCs or a T cell subset sorted from them (not recorded which). The V gene is TRBV10-1, the J gene TRBJ1-3; D is unresolved. This TCR was sampled from a man aged 18 to 35 who had mild COVID-19 (a few samples of this study predate the infection). Cell type and time point are not known. For the CDR3, the DNA is TGCGCCAGCAGTGAGTCTCTGGACGACTCTGGAAACACCATATATTTT. Translation: CASSESLDDSGNTIYF.